The present T cell receptor (beta chain) was sequenced within a study of post-analysis software for immune sequencing data. Across the study: The disease courses covered relapsing-remitting, secondary progressive and progressive-relapsing multiple sclerosis. Study-wide points: Controls had significantly higher normalized Chao1 diversity than multiple sclerosis patients. Four or five TRBV segments were significantly more frequent in patients than in controls. TRBV5-6, TRBV5-1 and TRBV20-1 were among these segments. Same-batch preparations were strongly co-clustered by F measure.

In the case of this clonotype: What it binds is unknown.

The CDR3 is 14 residues long. J gave up 7 bases and V 5 bases, and 7 bases lay outside the gene matches. Germline-derived CDR1 and CDR2 are SEHNR and FQNEAQ (reference sequence). Prepared TCR beta cDNA libraries contained unique molecular identifiers. Input of roughly 1 to 11 million T cells yielded 500,000 to 650,000 cDNA molecules. TCRdb independently ran MiXCR on the PCR reads; one entry per CDR3 protein. The profile shows approximately 440,000 distinct CDR3 sequences, 40% to 55% of them singletons. The V and J genes are TRBV7-9 and TRBJ2-4, with 8 bases identical to TRBD1. Input material: blood. This sequence was found in a girl aged 5 to 17 with multiple sclerosis. Here the CDR3 DNA reads TGTGCCAGCAGCGCCGGACAGGGACGGAACATTCAGTACTTC. Encoded protein: CASSAGQGRNIQYF. Variable domain in full (rest from reference TRBV7-9 and TRBJ2-4): DTGVSQNPRHKITKRGQNVTFRCDPISEHNRLYWYRQTLGQGPEFLTYFQNEAQLEKSRLLSDRFSAERPKGSFSTLEIQRTEQGDSAMYLCASSAGQGRNIQYFGAGTRLSVL.